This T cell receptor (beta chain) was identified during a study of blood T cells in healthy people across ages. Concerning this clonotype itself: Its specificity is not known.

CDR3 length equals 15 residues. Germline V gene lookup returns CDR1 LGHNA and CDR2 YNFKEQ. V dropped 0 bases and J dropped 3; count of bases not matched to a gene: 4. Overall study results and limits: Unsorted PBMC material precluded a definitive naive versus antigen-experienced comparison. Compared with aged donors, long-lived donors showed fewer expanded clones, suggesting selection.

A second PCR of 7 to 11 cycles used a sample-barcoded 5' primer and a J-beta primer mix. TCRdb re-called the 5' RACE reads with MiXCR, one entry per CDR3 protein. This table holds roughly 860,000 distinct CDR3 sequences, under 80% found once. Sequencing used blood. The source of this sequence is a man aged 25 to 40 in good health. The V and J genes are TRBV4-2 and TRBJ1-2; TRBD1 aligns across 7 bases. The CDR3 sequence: CASSQEEGQHYGYTF. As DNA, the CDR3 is TGTGCCAGCAGCCAAGAAGAGGGACAGCACTATGGCTACACCTTC.